The next 16 T cell receptor beta chains were all read from a single sample in a study of cytomegalovirus exposure and HLA in healthy donors. The PCR contained 60 Vbeta and 13 Jbeta primers. Clones were read by immunoSEQ multiplex PCR, and TCRdb kept only the in-frame ones, dropping some. The table has roughly 110,000 clones, 55% to 65% seen once. Source material: PBMCs. These receptors came from a woman between 25 and 40 years old in good health and CMV-seronegative.

J is TRBJ2-1 and V is TRBV11-2, with 7 bases aligning to TRBD2. Trimming at V came to 5 bases and at J to 0 bases, leaving 4 bases not matched to a gene. This CDR3 is built from 15 residues. Germline V gene data show CDR1 as SGHAT and CDR2 as FQNNGV. The chain's CDR3 is CASSTASGSYNEQFF. The DNA of the CDR3 is TGTGCCAGCAGCACCGCTAGCGGCTCCTACAATGAGCAGTTCTTC.

The gene calls are TRBV2 and TRBJ1-4; a weak D match, TRBD1 (6 bases). The V end lost 1 base, the J end lost 8 bases, and 11 bases lay between the germline ends. The V gene's germline CDR1 is SNHLY and CDR2 FYNNEI. CDR3 size: 14 residues. The DNA of the CDR3 is TGTGCCAGCAGTGAAGGACAGGTGGCCGAAAAACTGTTTTTT. Its translation is CASSEGQVAEKLFF.

V and J are TRBV9 and TRBJ2-5; D may be TRBD2 (5 bases). Per germline, CDR1 SGDLS and CDR2 YYNGEE. CDR3 length equals 16 residues. The V end lost 4 bases, the J end lost 2 bases, and 18 bases lay between the germline ends. The CDR3 DNA reads TGTGCCAGCAGCCAGCTGGGGAGACTACATCAAGAGACCCAGTACTTC. This codes for CASSQLGRLHQETQYF.

This chain connects TRBV27 to TRBJ2-7; 10 nucleotides agree with TRBD2. This CDR3 is 14 amino acids long. The V gene end was trimmed by 7 bases and the J gene end by 5 bases; junction bases not matched to a gene: 8. Germline V gives CDR1 MNHEY, CDR2 SMNVEV (reference sequence). CDR3 region: CASMPGLAFHEQYF. CDR3 coding DNA: TGTGCCAGCATGCCGGGACTAGCGTTCCACGAGCAGTACTTC.

The chain links TRBV15 to TRBJ2-3, with 9 bases lining up with TRBD2. The CDR3 loop spans 15 amino acids. Germline V gives CDR1 LNHNV, CDR2 YYDKDF (reference sequence). V dropped 2 bases and J dropped 2; count of bases not matched to a gene: 2. The CDR3 region has the DNA TGTGCCACCAGCAGACTAGCGGGACCCACAGATACGCAGTATTTT. It is translated as CATSRLAGPTDTQYF. The full variable domain, its missing parts supplied by reference TRBV15 and TRBJ2-3, is DAMVIQNPRYQVTQFGKPVTLSCSQTLNHNVMYWYQQKSSQAPKLLFHYYDKDFNNEADTPDNFQSRRPNTSFCFLDIRSPGLGDTAMYLCATSRLAGPTDTQYFGPGTRLTVL.

This clone occurred a few times. The V and J genes are TRBV30 and TRBJ2-7; D is possibly TRBD1 (5 bases). Per the germline V gene, CDR1 is GTSNPN and CDR2 is SVGIG (reference sequence). The CDR3 spans 14 residues. Trimming removed 0 bases at V and 0 bases at J, with 9 bases between. The CDR3 loop is CAWSVGGHSYEQYF. The CDR3 DNA sequence: TGTGCCTGGAGTGTTGGCGGACACTCCTACGAGCAGTACTTC.

CDR3 nucleotides: TGCGCCAGCAGCTTGGACAGGGGACACTATGGCTACACCTTC. Residues: CASSLDRGHYGYTF. The V gene is TRBV5-1, the J gene TRBJ1-2; 7 bases match TRBD1. The CDR3 has 14 amino acids. The V segment lost 0 bases and the J segment 3 bases; nucleotides outside the gene matches: 2. CDR1 and CDR2 from the germline V gene are SGHRS and YFSETQ. Filled out from reference TRBV5-1 and TRBJ1-2, the complete variable domain reads KAGVTQTPRYLIKTRGQQVTLSCSPISGHRSVSWYQQTPGQGLQFLFEYFSETQRNKGNFPGRFSGRQFSNSRSEMNVSTLELGDSALYLCASSLDRGHYGYTFGSGTRLTVV.

This clone was detected only a few times. J is TRBJ2-5 and V is TRBV21-1; the tabulated D call, TRBD2, remains unverified against the DNA. TRBV21-1 has pseudogene status. The CDR3 contains 16 residues. This CDR3 reads CASSKAARWNKETQYF. CDR3 bases: TGTGCCAGCAGCAAGGCGGCCAGATGGAACAAAGAGACCCAGTACTTC.

The J gene is TRBJ1-2, the V gene TRBV28; D not resolved. With 2 bases removed from V and 8 bases from J, the gap between germline ends came to 12 bases. This CDR3 is 13 amino acids long. The germline gives CDR1 MDHEN, CDR2 SYDVKM. The CDR3 DNA reads TGTGCCAGCAGTTTACAGGAGGCGGGAGGCTACACCTTC. Translation: CASSLQEAGGYTF.

V and J are TRBV28 and TRBJ1-1, with D maybe TRBD1 (6 bases). CDR3 size: 11 residues. V gave up 8 bases and J gave up 8 bases, with 12 bases separating them. Germline CDR1 is MDHEN and CDR2 is SYDVKM. CDR3 sequence: CASSLTGEAFF. In nucleotides, the CDR3 is TGTGCCAGCTCCTTAACAGGGGAAGCTTTCTTT.

The chain links TRBV28 to TRBJ1-2; unclear D gene. The CDR3 spans 12 residues. Deletions cut 5 bases from V and 4 bases from J, with 8 bases between. Germline lookup yields CDR1 MDHEN and CDR2 SYDVKM. The CDR3 loop is CASSPPGYGYTF. The DNA for the CDR3 is TGTGCCAGCAGTCCCCCGGGCTATGGCTACACCTTC.

This clone occurred many times. The chain employs TRBV6-1 and TRBJ2-2; 9 bases agree with TRBD1. V lost 0 bases and J lost 1; bases outside the gene matches: 3. The CDR3 spans 17 residues. The V gene's germline CDR1 is MNHNS and CDR2 SASEGT. CDR3 in amino acids: CASSEAEGQGNTGELFF. Written as DNA, the CDR3 is TGTGCCAGCAGTGAAGCCGAGGGACAGGGGAACACCGGGGAGCTGTTTTTT.

This clone was seen only a few times. The chain recombines TRBV27 with TRBJ2-5; TRBD1 is a possible D gene (6 bases). This CDR3 contains 14 residues. CDR1 and CDR2 (germline): MNHEY, SMNVEV (reference sequence). V dropped 5 bases and J dropped 2 bases, with 12 bases sitting between them. CDR3 loop: CASSPYRAQETQYF. DNA of the CDR3: TGTGCCAGCAGTCCCTACAGGGCACAAGAGACCCAGTACTTC.

This clone was recorded only once. The rearrangement joins TRBV11-2 to TRBJ1-1, with a tentative D call TRBD1 (5 bases). The V and J ends lost 2 bases and 7 bases respectively, with 17 bases between them. The CDR3 has 15 residues. From germline, CDR1 is SGHAT and CDR2 FQNNGV. CDR3 residues: CASSLTDRKRVEAFF. Written as DNA, the CDR3 is TGTGCCAGCAGCTTAACCGACAGAAAAAGGGTTGAAGCTTTCTTT. Looking up the rest from reference TRBV11-2 and TRBJ1-1 gives the full variable domain: EAGVAQSPRYKIIEKRQSVAFWCNPISGHATLYWYQQILGQGPKLLIQFQNNGVVDDSQLPKDRFSAERLKGVDSTLKIQPAKLEDSAVYLCASSLTDRKRVEAFFGQGTRLTVV.

The J gene is TRBJ2-7, the V gene TRBV28, with 7 bases that match TRBD2. Germline assignment: CDR1 MDHEN and CDR2 SYDVKM. The CDR3 extends over 16 amino acids. Trimming removed 5 bases from V and 2 bases from J; junction bases left unmatched: 12. The CDR3 DNA follows: TGTGCCAGCAGTCCCGGCCCCCGGGACTACCCCTACGAGCAGTACTTC. It codes for CASSPGPRDYPYEQYF.

This clone was detected a few times. The V and J genes are TRBV11-2 and TRBJ2-3, with D maybe TRBD1 (6 bases). The ends were cut back, 5 bases at V and 0 bases at J, with 12 bases in the middle. The CDR3 loop spans 15 amino acids. The V gene's germline CDR1 is SGHAT and CDR2 FQNNGV. This CDR3 is CASSMGHTSTDTQYF. The CDR3 DNA follows: TGTGCCAGCAGCATGGGACACACTAGCACAGATACGCAGTATTTT.